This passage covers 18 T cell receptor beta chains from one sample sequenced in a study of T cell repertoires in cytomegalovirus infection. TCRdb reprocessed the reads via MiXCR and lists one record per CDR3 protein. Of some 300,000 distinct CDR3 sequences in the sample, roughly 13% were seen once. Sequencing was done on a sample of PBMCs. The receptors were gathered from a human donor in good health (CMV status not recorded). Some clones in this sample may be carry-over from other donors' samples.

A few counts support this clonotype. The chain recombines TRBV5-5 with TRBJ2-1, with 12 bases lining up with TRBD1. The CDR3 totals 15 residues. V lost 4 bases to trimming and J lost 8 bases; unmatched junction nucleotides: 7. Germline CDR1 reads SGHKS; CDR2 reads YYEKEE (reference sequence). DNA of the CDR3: TGTGCCAGCAGCCCTGGGACAGGGGGCCAGGATGAGCAGTTCTTC. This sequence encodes CASSPGTGGQDEQFF.

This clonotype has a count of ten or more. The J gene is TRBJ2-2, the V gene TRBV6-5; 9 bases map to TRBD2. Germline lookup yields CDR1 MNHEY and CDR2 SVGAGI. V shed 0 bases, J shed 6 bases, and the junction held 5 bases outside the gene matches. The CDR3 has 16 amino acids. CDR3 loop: CASSYSAGGLSGELFF. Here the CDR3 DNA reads TGTGCCAGCAGTTACTCGGCGGGGGGGCTGTCCGGGGAGCTGTTTTTT.

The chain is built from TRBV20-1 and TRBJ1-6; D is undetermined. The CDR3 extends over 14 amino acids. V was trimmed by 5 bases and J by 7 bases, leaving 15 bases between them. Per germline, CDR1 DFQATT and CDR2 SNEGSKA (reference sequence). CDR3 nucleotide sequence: TGCAGTGCTCAAATCAGTGGGATCAATTCACCCCTCCACTTT. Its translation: CSAQISGINSPLHF.

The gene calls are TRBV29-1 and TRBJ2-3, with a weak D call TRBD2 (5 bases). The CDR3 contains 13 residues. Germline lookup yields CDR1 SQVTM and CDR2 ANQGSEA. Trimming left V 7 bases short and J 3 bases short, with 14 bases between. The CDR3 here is CSGDRGLTDTQYF. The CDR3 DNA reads TGCAGCGGCGACCGGGGTTTAACAGATACGCAGTATTTT.

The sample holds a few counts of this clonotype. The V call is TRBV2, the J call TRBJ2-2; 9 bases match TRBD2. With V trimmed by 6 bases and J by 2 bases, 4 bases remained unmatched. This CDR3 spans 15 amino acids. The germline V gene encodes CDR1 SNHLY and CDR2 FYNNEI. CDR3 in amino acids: CASRRTSANTGELFF. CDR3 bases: TGTGCCAGCAGAAGGACTAGCGCCAACACCGGGGAGCTGTTTTTT.

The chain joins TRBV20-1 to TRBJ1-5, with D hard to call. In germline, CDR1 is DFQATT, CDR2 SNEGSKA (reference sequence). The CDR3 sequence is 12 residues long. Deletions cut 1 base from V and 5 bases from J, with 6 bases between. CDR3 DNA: TGCAGTGCTAGAGGGGCCGATCAGCCCCAGCATTTT. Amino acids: CSARGADQPQHF.

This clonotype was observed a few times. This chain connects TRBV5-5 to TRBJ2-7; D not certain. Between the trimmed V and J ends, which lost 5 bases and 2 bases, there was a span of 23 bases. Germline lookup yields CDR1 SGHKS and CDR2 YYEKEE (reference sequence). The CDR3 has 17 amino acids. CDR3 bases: TGTGCCAGCAGTCTTCCGAAGGATGCTGTCAGGCCCTACGAGCAGTACTTC. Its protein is CASSLPKDAVRPYEQYF.

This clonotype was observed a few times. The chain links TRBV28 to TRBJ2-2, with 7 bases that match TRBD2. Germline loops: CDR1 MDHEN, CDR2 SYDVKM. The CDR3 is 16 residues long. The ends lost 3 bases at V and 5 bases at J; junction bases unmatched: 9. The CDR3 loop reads CASSFGLAVLTGELFF. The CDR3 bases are TGTGCCAGCAGTTTCGGGCTAGCGGTCCTTACCGGGGAGCTGTTTTTT.

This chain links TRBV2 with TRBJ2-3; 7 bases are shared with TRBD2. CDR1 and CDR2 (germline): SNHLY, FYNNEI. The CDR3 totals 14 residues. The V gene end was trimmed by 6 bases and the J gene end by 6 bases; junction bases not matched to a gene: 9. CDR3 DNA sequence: TGTGCCAGCAGGAGCGGGGCCCGCGGGGATACGCAGTATTTT. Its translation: CASRSGARGDTQYF.

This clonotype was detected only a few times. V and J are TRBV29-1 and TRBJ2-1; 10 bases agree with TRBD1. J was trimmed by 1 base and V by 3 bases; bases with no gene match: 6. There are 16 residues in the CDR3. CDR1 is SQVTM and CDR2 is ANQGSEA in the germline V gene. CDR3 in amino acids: CSVEVGTGVSYNEQFF. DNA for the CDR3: TGCAGCGTTGAGGTCGGGACAGGGGTATCCTACAATGAGCAGTTCTTC.

The CDR3 loop reads CASIIAGVLNEQFF. Here the CDR3 DNA reads TGTGCCAGCATTATAGCGGGAGTTTTGAATGAGCAGTTCTTC. The chain recombines TRBV2 with TRBJ2-1; the match to TRBD2 covers 9 bases. Per germline, CDR1 SNHLY and CDR2 FYNNEI. The CDR3 is 14 amino acids. After removal of 7 bases from V and 7 bases from J, the junction contained 8 bases not matched to a gene.

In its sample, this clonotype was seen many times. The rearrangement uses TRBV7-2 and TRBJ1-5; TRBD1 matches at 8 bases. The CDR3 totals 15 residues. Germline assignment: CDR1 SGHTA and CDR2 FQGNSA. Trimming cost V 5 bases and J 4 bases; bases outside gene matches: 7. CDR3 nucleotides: TGTGCCAGCAGCCCCCAGGGACAGGTTAATCAGCCCCAGCATTTT. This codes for CASSPQGQVNQPQHF.

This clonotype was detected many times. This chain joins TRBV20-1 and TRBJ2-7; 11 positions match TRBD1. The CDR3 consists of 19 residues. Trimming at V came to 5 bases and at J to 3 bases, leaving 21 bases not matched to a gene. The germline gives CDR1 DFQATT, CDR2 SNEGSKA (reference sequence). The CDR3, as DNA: TGCAGTGCTTCCCGAGGGGGACAGGGGGGGAGCGGGGGTATCTACGAGCAGTACTTC. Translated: CSASRGGQGGSGGIYEQYF.

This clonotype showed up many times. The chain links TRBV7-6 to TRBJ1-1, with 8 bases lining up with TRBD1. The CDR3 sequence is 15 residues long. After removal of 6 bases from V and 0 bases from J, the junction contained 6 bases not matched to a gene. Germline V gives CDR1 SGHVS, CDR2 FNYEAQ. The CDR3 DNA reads TGTGCCAGCAGGCTAGGACAGGGCGTGAACACTGAAGCTTTCTTT. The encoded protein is CASRLGQGVNTEAFF. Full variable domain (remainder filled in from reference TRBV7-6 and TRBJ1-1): GAGVSQSPRYKVTKRGQDVALRCDPISGHVSLYWYRQALGQGPEFLTYFNYEAQQDKSGLPNDRFSAERPEGSISTLTIQRTEQRDSAMYRCASRLGQGVNTEAFFGQGTRLTVV.

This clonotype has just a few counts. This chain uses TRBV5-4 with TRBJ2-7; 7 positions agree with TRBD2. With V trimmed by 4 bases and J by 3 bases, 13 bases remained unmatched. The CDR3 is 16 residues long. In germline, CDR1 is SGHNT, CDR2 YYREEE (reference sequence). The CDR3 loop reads CASSTPGGGTVYEQYF. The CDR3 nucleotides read TGTGCCAGCAGCACCCCAGGCGGGGGAACAGTCTACGAGCAGTACTTC.

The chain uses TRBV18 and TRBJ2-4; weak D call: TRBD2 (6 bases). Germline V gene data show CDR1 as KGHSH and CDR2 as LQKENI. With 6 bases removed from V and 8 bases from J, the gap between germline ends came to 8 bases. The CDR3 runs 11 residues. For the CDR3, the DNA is TGTGCCAGCTCCCCGGGGGACATTCAGTACTTC. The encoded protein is CASSPGDIQYF.

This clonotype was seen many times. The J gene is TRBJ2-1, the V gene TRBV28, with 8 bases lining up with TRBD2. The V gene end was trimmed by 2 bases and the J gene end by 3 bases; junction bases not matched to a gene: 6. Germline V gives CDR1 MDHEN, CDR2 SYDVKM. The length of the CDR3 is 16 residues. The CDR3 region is CASSLRREGLYNEQFF. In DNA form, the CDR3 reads TGTGCCAGCAGTTTAAGACGGGAGGGGCTCTACAATGAGCAGTTCTTC.

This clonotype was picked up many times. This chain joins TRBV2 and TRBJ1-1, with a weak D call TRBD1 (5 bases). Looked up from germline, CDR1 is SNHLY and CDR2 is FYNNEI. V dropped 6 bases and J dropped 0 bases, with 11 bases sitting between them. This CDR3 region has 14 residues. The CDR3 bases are TGTGCCAGCAGGGTGACAGTAATGAACACTGAAGCTTTCTTT. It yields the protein CASRVTVMNTEAFF.